These 5 T cell receptor beta chains were sequenced from one sample in a study of T cells after yellow fever vaccination. TCRdb called the 5' RACE reads again in MiXCR, with one record for every CDR3 protein. Here the sample spans 200,000 to 300,000 distinct CDR3 sequences, 6.7% being singletons. The material was CD4+ T cells sorted from PBMCs, obtained on the day of the yellow fever booster vaccination. Receptors were obtained from a man younger than 40 who received the YFV17D yellow fever vaccine.

This clonotype appeared a few times. The rearrangement uses TRBV13 and TRBJ2-7, with 7 bases lining up with TRBD2. Germline V gene lookup returns CDR1 PRHDT and CDR2 FYEKMQ (reference sequence). With V trimmed by 5 bases and J by 2 bases, 9 bases remained unmatched. This CDR3 contains 15 residues. In DNA, the CDR3 is TGTGCCAGCAGCGCAGACCCAGGACTAGCCTACGAGCAGTACTTC. Protein sequence: CASSADPGLAYEQYF.

This clonotype was observed a few times. The chain recombines TRBV6-5 with TRBJ1-5; 9 bases align to TRBD1. Looked up from germline, CDR1 is MNHEY and CDR2 is SVGAGI. After removal of 6 bases from V and 9 bases from J, the junction contained 6 bases not matched to a gene. The CDR3 extends over 13 amino acids. CDR3 amino acids: CASSPDRGRPQHF. The CDR3 bases are TGTGCCAGCAGCCCAGACAGGGGGAGGCCCCAGCATTTT.

This clonotype was detected many times. The chain employs TRBV20-1 and TRBJ2-7; 9 nucleotides align to TRBD1. V shed 5 bases and J 7 bases; nucleotides not matched to a gene: 12. Germline V gene data show CDR1 as DFQATT and CDR2 as SNEGSKA (reference sequence). The CDR3 runs to 14 residues. CDR3 DNA: TGCAGTGCTTCCGCGGACAGGGGACGCCGAGAGCAGTACTTC. As protein: CSASADRGRREQYF.

V is TRBV20-1 and J is TRBJ2-3, with 11 nucleotides matching TRBD2. Germline V lookup: CDR1 DFQATT, CDR2 SNEGSKA (reference sequence). CDR3 length: 14 residues. J gave up 6 bases and V 6 bases, and 8 bases lay outside the gene matches. CDR3 in amino acids: CSAPASGRPDTQYF. The CDR3 bases are TGCAGTGCACCAGCTAGCGGGAGGCCGGATACGCAGTATTTT.

This clonotype has a handful of counts. The J gene is TRBJ2-1, the V gene TRBV5-1, with D possibly called TRBD1 or TRBD2 (5 bases each). The germline CDR1 and CDR2 sequences are SGHRS and YFSETQ. The CDR3 has 15 residues. Trimming stripped 0 bases from V and 7 bases from J, with 14 bases between. CDR3 residues: CASSLGEAAGNEQFF. For the CDR3, the DNA is TGCGCCAGCAGCTTGGGAGAAGCGGCAGGGAATGAGCAGTTCTTC.